A selection of T cell receptor beta chains follows, all from one sample in a study of T cell responses to AZD1222 COVID-19 vaccine. The protocol was immunoSEQ multiplex PCR, while the TCRdb copy is restricted to in-frame clones and leaves out a portion. The sample holds around 150,000 clones, approximately 90% seen once. The sequencing used peripheral blood, collected on day 0 of AZD1222 vaccination. These receptors were taken from an adult in good health. CDR3s include the opening cysteine and the closing phenylalanine or tryptophan. A D gene is named only where the DNA matches it firmly.

d_call	v_call	j_call	cdr3_nt	cdr3_aa
-	TRBV9	TRBJ2-2	TGTGCCAGCGCCACTTTCGGGGAGCTGTTTTTT	CASATFGELFF
-	TRBV28	TRBJ1-5	TGTGCCAGCAGAGGGAGGGGACGCAATCAGCCCCAGCATTTT	CASRGRGRNQPQHF
-	TRBV5-5	TRBJ1-1	TGTGCCAGCAGCTTGGGGTGGGGCACTGAAGCTTTCTTT	CASSLGWGTEAFF
-	TRBV13	TRBJ1-1	TGTGCCAGCAGCTTAGAGGGCTTTGAAGCTTTCTTT	CASSLEGFEAFF
-	TRBV19	TRBJ1-1	TGTGCCAGTAGTGTAGGACAGAGGAACACTGAAGCTTTCTTT	CASSVGQRNTEAFF
TRBD1	TRBV3-1/TRBV3-2	TRBJ1-6	TGTGCCAGCAGCCAGCCGAACAGGGGCGGAAGTAATTCACCCCTCCACTTT	CASSQPNRGGSNSPLHF
-	TRBV6-5	TRBJ1-3	TGTGCCAGCAGTTGGGGTCCTGGAAACACCATATATTTT	CASSWGPGNTIYF
-	TRBV11-1	TRBJ2-5	TGTGCCAGCAGCCCCCCAACCCGGGGCCAAGAGACCCAGTACTTC	CASSPPTRGQETQYF
TRBD2	TRBV19	TRBJ2-7	TGTGCCAGTAGTAGCCTAGCGGGAGTATCGTACGAGCAGTACTTC	CASSSLAGVSYEQYF
-	TRBV27	TRBJ2-7	TGTGCCAGCAGTGTCGGATCGAGTTACGAGCAGTACTTC	CASSVGSSYEQYF